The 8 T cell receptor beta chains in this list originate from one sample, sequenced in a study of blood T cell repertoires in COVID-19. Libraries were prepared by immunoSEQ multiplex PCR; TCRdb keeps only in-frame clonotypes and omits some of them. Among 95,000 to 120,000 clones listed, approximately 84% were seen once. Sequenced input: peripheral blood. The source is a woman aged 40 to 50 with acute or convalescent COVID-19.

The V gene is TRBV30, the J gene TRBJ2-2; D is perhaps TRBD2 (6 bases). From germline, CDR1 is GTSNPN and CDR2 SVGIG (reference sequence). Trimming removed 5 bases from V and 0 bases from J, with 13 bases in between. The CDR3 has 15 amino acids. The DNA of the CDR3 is TGTGCCTGGCATACCGGGACTTCGAACACCGGGGAGCTGTTTTTT. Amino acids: CAWHTGTSNTGELFF.

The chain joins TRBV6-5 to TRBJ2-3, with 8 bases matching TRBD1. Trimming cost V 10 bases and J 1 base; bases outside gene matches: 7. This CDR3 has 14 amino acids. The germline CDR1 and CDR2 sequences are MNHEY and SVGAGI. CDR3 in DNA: TGTGCCACTATCGGACAGGGTCGCACAGATACGCAGTATTTT. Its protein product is CATIGQGRTDTQYF.

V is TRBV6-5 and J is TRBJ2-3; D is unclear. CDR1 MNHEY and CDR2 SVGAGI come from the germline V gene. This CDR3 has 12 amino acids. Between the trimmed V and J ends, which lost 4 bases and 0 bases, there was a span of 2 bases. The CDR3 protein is CASSSSTDTQYF. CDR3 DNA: TGTGCCAGCAGTTCTAGCACAGATACGCAGTATTTT.

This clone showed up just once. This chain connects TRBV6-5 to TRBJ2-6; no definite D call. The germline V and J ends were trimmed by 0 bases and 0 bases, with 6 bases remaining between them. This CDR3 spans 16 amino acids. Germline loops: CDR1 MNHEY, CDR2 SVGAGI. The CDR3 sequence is CASSYSGLSGANVLTF. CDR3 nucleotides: TGTGCCAGCAGTTACTCGGGCCTCTCTGGGGCCAACGTCCTGACTTTC.

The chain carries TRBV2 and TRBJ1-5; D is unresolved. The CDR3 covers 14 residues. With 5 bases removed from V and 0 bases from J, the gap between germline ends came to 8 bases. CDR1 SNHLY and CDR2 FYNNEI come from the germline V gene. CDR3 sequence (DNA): TGTGCCAGCAGTATCGGGTATAGCAATCAGCCCCAGCATTTT. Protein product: CASSIGYSNQPQHF.

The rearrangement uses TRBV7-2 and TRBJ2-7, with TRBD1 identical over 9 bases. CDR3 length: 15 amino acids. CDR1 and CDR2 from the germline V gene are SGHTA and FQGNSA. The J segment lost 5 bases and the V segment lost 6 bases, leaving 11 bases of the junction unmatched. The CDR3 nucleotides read TGTGCCAGCAGTTCACCGGGACAGGGTAGCAACGAGCAGTACTTC. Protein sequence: CASSSPGQGSNEQYF.

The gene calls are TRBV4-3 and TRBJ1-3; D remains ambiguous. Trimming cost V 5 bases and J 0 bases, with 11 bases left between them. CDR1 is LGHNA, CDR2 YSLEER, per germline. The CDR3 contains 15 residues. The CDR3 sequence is CASSVGGNSGNTIYF. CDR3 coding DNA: TGCGCCAGCAGCGTAGGCGGCAACTCTGGAAACACCATATATTTT.

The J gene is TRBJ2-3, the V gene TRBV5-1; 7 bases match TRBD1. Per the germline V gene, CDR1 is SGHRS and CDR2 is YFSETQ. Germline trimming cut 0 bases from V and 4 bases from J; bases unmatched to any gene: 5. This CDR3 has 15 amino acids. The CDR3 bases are TGCGCCAGCAGCTTGGACGGACAGGCTCCAGATACGCAGTATTTT. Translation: CASSLDGQAPDTQYF.